The entry below describes one TCR gamma chain. TCRdb redid clone calling on the reads using CATT. The data contain a few thousand gamma-chain clones, about 61% of them singletons. This entry comes from a study of gamma-delta chains in newborns, infants, children. Study background: Polyclonal expansion of innate γδ T cells after birth follows microbial exposure.

Looked up from germline, CDR1 is VENAVY and CDR2 is YDSYNSRV. This CDR3 is built from 13 residues. Germline trimming cut 5 bases from V and 0 bases from J; bases unmatched to any gene: 4. Sequencing was performed on blood. This rearrangement joins TRGV8 to TRGJ1 or TRGJ2. The J gene, absent from TCRdb, was called here by matching the DNA to germline. This sequence originates from a child who was a newborn, infant or young child, either healthy, febrile or measles-vaccinated (not recorded which). The CDR3 DNA is TGTGCCACCTGGGCTCCGAATTATTATAAGAAACTCTTT. Translated: CATWAPNYYKKLF.